These 8 T cell receptor beta chains were all obtained from the same sample, sequenced in a study of blood T cell repertoires in COVID-19. The method was immunoSEQ multiplex PCR; TCRdb's version includes in-frame clones alone and lacks a portion of them. The data hold some 170,000 clones, with 70% to 90% observed a single time. Sample: peripheral blood. The receptor set was obtained from a human donor in a cohort sampled during active COVID-19.

The V gene is TRBV27, the J gene TRBJ2-1; 7 bases map to TRBD1. Per the germline V gene, CDR1 is MNHEY and CDR2 is SMNVEV (reference sequence). Trimming took 8 bases from V and 0 from J; bases not matched to a gene: 13. This CDR3 is built from 17 residues. In DNA, the CDR3 is TGTGCCAGCGGACAGGAGGAAGTTTTTAGCTCCTACAATGAGCAGTTCTTC. Translated: CASGQEEVFSSYNEQFF.

Many counts were recorded for this clone. The CDR3 sequence: CASSQSRGNTEAFF. Here the CDR3 DNA reads TGTGCCAGCAGCCAATCCAGAGGAAACACTGAAGCTTTCTTT. V gene TRBV16 combines with J gene TRBJ1-1; D unclear. Germline CDR1 is KGHSY and CDR2 is FQNENV. Trimming removed 0 bases at V and 2 bases at J, with 7 bases between. The CDR3 totals 14 residues. The whole variable domain, remainder taken from reference TRBV16 and TRBJ1-1, is GEEVAQTPKHLVRGEGQKAKLYCAPIKGHSYVFWYQQVLKNEFKFLISFQNENVFDETGMPKERFSAKCLPNSPCSLEIQATKLEDSAVYFCASSQSRGNTEAFFGQGTRLTVV.

CDR3 DNA sequence: TGTGCCTGGACTCAGGGCAATCAGCCCCAGCATTTT. It yields the protein CAWTQGNQPQHF. The J gene is TRBJ1-5, the V gene TRBV30; D gene uncertain. Germline loops: CDR1 GTSNPN, CDR2 SVGIG (reference sequence). The CDR3 runs 12 residues. The ends were cut back, 4 bases at V and 2 bases at J, with 6 bases in the middle.

Of note for this clone: This same CDR3 is encoded by further DNA sequences in the sample. The genes are TRBV7-3 and TRBJ2-7, with 9 bases fitting TRBD1. Looked up from germline, CDR1 is SGHTA and CDR2 is FQGTGA. J lost 6 bases, V lost 5 bases, and 5 bases had no gene match. The CDR3 has 13 amino acids. The CDR3 DNA sequence: TGTGCCAGCAGCCGGGACAGGGATCTCGAGCAGTACTTC. This gives the protein CASSRDRDLEQYF.

The V call is TRBV6-5, the J call TRBJ1-1; D is ambiguous. Germline V CDR1 and CDR2: MNHEY, SVGAGI. V was shortened by 0 bases and J by 3 bases, with 14 bases between the two germline ends. CDR3 length: 16 amino acids. CDR3: CASSYSTALVDTEAFF. The CDR3 nucleotides read TGTGCCAGCAGTTACTCTACAGCCCTCGTTGACACTGAAGCTTTCTTT.

The chain employs TRBV11-2 and TRBJ1-4; a possible D gene is TRBD1 (6 bases). Per the germline V gene, CDR1 is SGHAT and CDR2 is FQNNGV. V shed 3 bases and J shed 0 bases, with 20 bases lying between them. The CDR3 is 19 residues long. The CDR3 coding sequence is TGTGCCAGCAGCTTGATTCCGGGACACCTCCCTTCAACTAATGAAAAACTGTTTTTT. Translating gives CASSLIPGHLPSTNEKLFF.

The chain employs TRBV6-2 or TRBV6-3 and TRBJ1-2; D is undetermined. Trimming cost V 6 bases and J 0 bases, with 14 bases left between them. Looked up from germline, CDR1 is MNHEY and CDR2 is SVGEGT. CDR3 length: 15 amino acids. CDR3 in amino acids: CASSRPAGANYGYTF. As DNA, the CDR3 is TGTGCCAGCAGCCGGCCTGCTGGAGCTAACTATGGCTACACCTTC.

The genes are TRBV5-8 and TRBJ1-2; TRBD1 is a possible D gene (6 bases). The CDR3 is 13 amino acids. CDR1 is SGHTS, CDR2 YDEGEE, per germline. Trimming left V 0 bases short and J 6 bases short, with 9 bases between. The chain's CDR3 is CASSLGGHDGYTF. As DNA, the CDR3 is TGTGCCAGCAGCTTGGGGGGACATGATGGCTACACCTTC.